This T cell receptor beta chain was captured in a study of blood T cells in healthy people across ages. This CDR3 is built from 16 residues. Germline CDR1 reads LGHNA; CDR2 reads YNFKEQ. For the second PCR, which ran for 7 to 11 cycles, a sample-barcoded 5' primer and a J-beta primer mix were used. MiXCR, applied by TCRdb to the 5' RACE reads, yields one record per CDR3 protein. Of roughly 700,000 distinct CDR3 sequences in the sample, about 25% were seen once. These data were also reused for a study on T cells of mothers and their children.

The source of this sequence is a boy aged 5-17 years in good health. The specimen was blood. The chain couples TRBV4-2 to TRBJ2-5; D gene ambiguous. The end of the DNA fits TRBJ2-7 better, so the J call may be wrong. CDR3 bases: TGTGCCAGCAGCCAAGCTTCGTCGAGCTCCGCCTACGAGCAGTACTTC. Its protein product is CASSQASSSSAYEQYF.